These 15 T cell receptor beta chains were sequenced from one sample in a study of regulatory T cells in long-lasting Graves disease. The time point denotes: persistent/refractory GD, antithyroid drugs over 5 years with positive TRAb. The TCR library was made from RNA extracted from PBMCs. The TCR beta library used iRepertoire HTBI primers with Arm-PCR amplification of CDR3. MiXCR, run by TCRdb on the multiplex PCR reads, gives a single entry per CDR3 protein. The profile shows hundreds of thousands of distinct CDR3 sequences, under 25% of them singletons. The starting material was peripheral blood mononuclear cells (PBMCs), obtained when the disease was refractory, from a patient treated with antithyroid drugs. The receptors were sampled from a female donor with Graves disease.

This clonotype occurred many times. V and J are TRBV28 and TRBJ1-5; a possible D gene is TRBD1 (5 bases). The CDR3 covers 12 residues. Germline-derived CDR1 and CDR2 are MDHEN and SYDVKM. Trimming removed 6 bases at V and 6 bases at J, with 9 bases between. CDR3 residues: CASSSGGQPQHF. As DNA, the CDR3 is TGTGCCAGCAGCTCCGGGGGTCAGCCCCAGCATTTT.

The chain joins TRBV12-3 or TRBV12-4 to TRBJ2-4; a weak D match, TRBD2 (6 bases). The CDR3 loop spans 16 amino acids. Trimming shortened V by 7 bases and J by 0 bases, and 16 bases separated the two germline ends. The CDR3 DNA follows: TGTGCCAGCATTTTGCCCGGGGGTCTAGCCAAAAACATTCAGTACTTC. Translated, it gives CASILPGGLAKNIQYF.

This clonotype was recorded a few times. The genes are TRBV11-2 and TRBJ2-6, with 10 bases that match TRBD1. Looked up from germline, CDR1 is SGHAT and CDR2 is FQNNGV. There are 23 residues in the CDR3. J lost 1 base, V lost 0 bases, and 18 bases had no gene match. CDR3 coding DNA: TGTGCCAGCAGCTTAGATCTATTCTTTACCGGGACAGGGGCAGGGTCTGGGGCCAACGTCCTGACTTTC. Amino acid sequence: CASSLDLFFTGTGAGSGANVLTF.

The rearrangement joins TRBV27 to TRBJ1-1; tentative D call: TRBD1 (6 bases). In germline, CDR1 is MNHEY, CDR2 SMNVEV (reference sequence). The V gene lost 2 bases and the J gene lost 3 bases, with 16 bases spanning the gap. The CDR3 consists of 16 residues. CDR3 sequence: CASSLRPITGHTEAFF. Here the CDR3 DNA reads TGTGCCAGCAGTTTAAGGCCGATTACAGGGCACACTGAAGCTTTCTTT.

This clonotype came up a few times. A much larger clone lies a single base off, so this may be a read error. Since the CDR3 does not end with the conserved phenylalanine or tryptophan, this likely comes from a read error. The chain carries TRBV28 and TRBJ2-7, with D maybe TRBD2 (6 bases). CDR1 MDHEN and CDR2 SYDVKM come from the germline V gene. The CDR3 sequence is 14 residues long. Trimming pared 4 bases from V and 3 bases from J, leaving 13 bases between. Here the CDR3 reads CASSSPGLSYEQYL. In nucleotides, the CDR3 is TGTGCCAGCAGTTCTCCGGGACTTAGCTACGAGCAGTACCTC.

The chain carries TRBV20-1 and TRBJ2-2; the match to TRBD2 covers 7 bases. This CDR3 has 14 residues. CDR1 is DFQATT and CDR2 is SNEGSKA in the germline V gene (reference sequence). J gave up 7 bases and V 1 base, and 6 bases lay outside the gene matches. The CDR3 spells CSARARREHGELFF. The CDR3 nucleotides read TGCAGTGCTAGAGCTCGGCGGGAGCACGGGGAGCTGTTTTTT.

The CDR3 is CASSPVQACQETQYF. In DNA form, the CDR3 reads TGCGCCAGCAGCCCGGTCCAAGCGTGCCAAGAGACCCAGTACTTC. This rearrangement joins TRBV5-1 to TRBJ2-5, with D unclear. The CDR3 runs to 15 residues. Germline values: CDR1 SGHRS, CDR2 YFSETQ. Trimming cost V 4 bases and J 1 base, with 14 bases left between them.

This clonotype was seen more than once but under ten times. CDR3 amino acids: CASSYDSSTYEQYF. CDR3 in DNA: TGTGCCAGCAGTTACGACAGCTCAACCTACGAGCAGTACTTC. V and J are TRBV6-9 and TRBJ2-7; possible D gene TRBD1, 5 bases. The ends were cut back, 3 bases at V and 2 bases at J, with 11 bases in the middle. This CDR3 is 14 amino acids long. CDR1 MNHGY and CDR2 SVAAGI come from the germline V gene.

This clonotype has only a few counts. This chain connects TRBV12-3 or TRBV12-4 to TRBJ2-7; 8 bases align to TRBD2. With V trimmed by 7 bases and J by 8 bases, 13 bases remained unmatched. The CDR3 loop spans 14 amino acids. The CDR3 sequence is CASTRLASDKKQYF. CDR3 DNA sequence: TGTGCCAGCACCCGACTAGCGTCCGACAAGAAGCAGTACTTC.

In this sample, this clonotype turned up a few times. J is TRBJ2-5 and V is TRBV7-3; D may correspond to TRBD1 or TRBD2 (5 bases each). The CDR3 is made up of 14 amino acids. Germline lookup yields CDR1 SGHTA and CDR2 FQGTGA. Trimming took 5 bases from V and 7 from J, leaving 17 bases between them. Here the CDR3 reads CASSQTAVRGTQYF. The CDR3 coding sequence is TGTGCCAGCAGCCAGACAGCGGTTAGGGGGACCCAGTACTTC.

This clonotype came up a few times. The chain links TRBV7-8 to TRBJ2-3, with 7 bases fitting TRBD1. Germline CDR1 reads SGHVS; CDR2 reads FQNEAQ. The CDR3 loop spans 17 amino acids. V dropped 2 bases and J dropped 0; count of bases not matched to a gene: 8. The CDR3 DNA follows: TGTGCCAGCAGCTTAAGGGACAGATCACCTAGCACAGATACGCAGTATTTT. Protein product: CASSLRDRSPSTDTQYF.

The J gene is TRBJ1-1, the V gene TRBV7-9, with D tentatively TRBD1 (6 bases). The germline V and J ends were trimmed by 1 base and 10 bases, with 13 bases remaining between them. Per germline, CDR1 SEHNR and CDR2 FQNEAQ (reference sequence). This CDR3 is built from 13 residues. The CDR3 is CASSLEGGSAAFF. The CDR3 DNA sequence: TGTGCCAGCAGCTTAGAGGGGGGCAGTGCAGCTTTCTTT.

The chain has TRBV29-1 and TRBJ1-2, with D perhaps TRBD1 (6 bases). The CDR3 is 12 amino acids. Trimming removed 2 bases at V and 8 bases at J, with 12 bases between. Germline V gives CDR1 SQVTM, CDR2 ANQGSEA. CDR3 loop: CSVEPEGGGYTF. DNA for the CDR3: TGCAGCGTTGAACCGGAGGGGGGAGGCTACACCTTC.

The CDR3 reads CAWKTGPTEAFF. CDR3 in DNA: TGTGCCTGGAAGACCGGACCTACTGAAGCTTTCTTT. V and J are TRBV30 and TRBJ1-1; no definite D call. CDR3 size: 12 residues. Deletions cut 4 bases from V and 5 bases from J, with 11 bases between. Germline CDR1 is GTSNPN and CDR2 is SVGIG (reference sequence).

The rearrangement uses TRBV7-2 and TRBJ2-7; no reliable D call. CDR3 size: 13 residues. Between the trimmed V and J ends, which lost 5 bases and 7 bases, there was a span of 15 bases. Germline V CDR1 and CDR2: SGHTA, FQGNSA. The CDR3 region has the DNA TGTGCCAGCAGCCGACCCTCCCGGTGGGAGCAGTACTTC. This encodes CASSRPSRWEQYF.